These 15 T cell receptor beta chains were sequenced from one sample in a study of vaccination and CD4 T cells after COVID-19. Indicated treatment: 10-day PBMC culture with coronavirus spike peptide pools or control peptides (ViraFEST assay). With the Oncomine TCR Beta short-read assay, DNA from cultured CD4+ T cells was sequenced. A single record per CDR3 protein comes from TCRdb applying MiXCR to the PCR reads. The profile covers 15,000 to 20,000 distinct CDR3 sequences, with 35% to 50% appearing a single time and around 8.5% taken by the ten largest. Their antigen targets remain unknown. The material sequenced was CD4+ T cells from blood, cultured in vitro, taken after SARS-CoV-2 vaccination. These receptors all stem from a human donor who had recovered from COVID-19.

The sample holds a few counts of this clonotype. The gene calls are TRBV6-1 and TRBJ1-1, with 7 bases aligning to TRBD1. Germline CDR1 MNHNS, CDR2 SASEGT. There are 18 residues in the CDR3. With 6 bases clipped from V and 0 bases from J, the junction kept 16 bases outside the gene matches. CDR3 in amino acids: CASRIRTGGLGMNTEAFF. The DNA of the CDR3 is TGTGCCAGCAGGATTCGGACAGGAGGGTTGGGCATGAACACTGAAGCTTTCTTT.

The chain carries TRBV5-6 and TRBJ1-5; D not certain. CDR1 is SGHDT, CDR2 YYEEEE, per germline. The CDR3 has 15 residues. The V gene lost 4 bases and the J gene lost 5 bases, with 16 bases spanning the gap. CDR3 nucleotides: TGTGCCAGCAGCACTTTTTCGGGTTGGGATCAGCCCCAGCATTTT. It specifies CASSTFSGWDQPQHF.

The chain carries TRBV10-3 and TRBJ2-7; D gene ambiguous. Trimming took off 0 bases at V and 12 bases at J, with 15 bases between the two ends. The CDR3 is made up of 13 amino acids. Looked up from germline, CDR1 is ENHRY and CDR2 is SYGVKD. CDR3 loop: CAISESSPAVPYF. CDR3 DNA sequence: TGTGCCATCAGTGAGTCCTCCCCTGCCGTTCCGTACTTC.

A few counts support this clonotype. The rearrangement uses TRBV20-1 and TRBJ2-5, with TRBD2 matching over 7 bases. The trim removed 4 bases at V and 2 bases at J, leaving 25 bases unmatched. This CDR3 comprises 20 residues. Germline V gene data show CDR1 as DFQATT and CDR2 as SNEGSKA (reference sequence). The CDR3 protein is CSANPGPGAPGGGGQETQYF. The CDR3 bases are TGCAGTGCTAACCCTGGCCCGGGAGCCCCGGGAGGAGGTGGGCAAGAGACCCAGTACTTC.

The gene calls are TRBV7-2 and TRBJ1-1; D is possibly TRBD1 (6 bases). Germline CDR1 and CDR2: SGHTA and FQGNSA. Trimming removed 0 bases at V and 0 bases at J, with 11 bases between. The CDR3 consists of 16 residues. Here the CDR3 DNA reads TGTGCCAGCAGCTTAGCGCCGGGACACATGAACACTGAAGCTTTCTTT. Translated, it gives CASSLAPGHMNTEAFF.

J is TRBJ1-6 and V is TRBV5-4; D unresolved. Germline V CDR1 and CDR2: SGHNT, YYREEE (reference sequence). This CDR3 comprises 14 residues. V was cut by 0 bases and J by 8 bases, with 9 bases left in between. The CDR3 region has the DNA TGTGCCAGCAGCTTGGGTAGCACCGATTCACCCCTCCACTTT. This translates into CASSLGSTDSPLHF.

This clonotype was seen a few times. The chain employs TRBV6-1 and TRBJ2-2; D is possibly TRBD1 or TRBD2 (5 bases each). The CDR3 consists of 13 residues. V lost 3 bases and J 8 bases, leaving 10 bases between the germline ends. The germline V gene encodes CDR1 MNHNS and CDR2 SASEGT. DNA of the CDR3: TGTGCCAGCAGTGACAGGGACCGAGGGGAGCTGTTTTTT. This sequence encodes CASSDRDRGELFF.

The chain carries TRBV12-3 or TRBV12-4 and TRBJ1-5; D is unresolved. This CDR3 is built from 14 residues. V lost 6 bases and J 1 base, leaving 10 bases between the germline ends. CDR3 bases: TGTGCCAGCAGGCGGACGGGAAGCAATCAGCCCCAGCATTTT. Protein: CASRRTGSNQPQHF.

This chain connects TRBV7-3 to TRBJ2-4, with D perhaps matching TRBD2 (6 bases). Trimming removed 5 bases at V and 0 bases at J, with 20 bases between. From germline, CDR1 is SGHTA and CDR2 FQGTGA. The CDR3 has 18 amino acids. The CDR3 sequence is CASSPPRGTALAKNIQYF. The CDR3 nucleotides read TGTGCCAGCAGCCCACCACGAGGGACTGCACTAGCCAAAAACATTCAGTACTTC.

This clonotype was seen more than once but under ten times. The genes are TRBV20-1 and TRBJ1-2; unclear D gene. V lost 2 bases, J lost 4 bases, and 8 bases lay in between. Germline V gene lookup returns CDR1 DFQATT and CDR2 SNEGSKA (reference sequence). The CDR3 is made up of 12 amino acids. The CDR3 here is CSARKNSYGYTF. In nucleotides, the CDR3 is TGCAGTGCTAGAAAGAACAGCTATGGCTACACCTTC.

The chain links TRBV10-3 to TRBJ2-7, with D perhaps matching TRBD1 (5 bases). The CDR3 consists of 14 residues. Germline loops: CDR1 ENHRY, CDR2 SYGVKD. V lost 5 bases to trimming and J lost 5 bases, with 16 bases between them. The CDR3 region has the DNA TGTGCCATCAGTAAGGGGCAGGACGGCGACGAGCAGTACTTC. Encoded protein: CAISKGQDGDEQYF.

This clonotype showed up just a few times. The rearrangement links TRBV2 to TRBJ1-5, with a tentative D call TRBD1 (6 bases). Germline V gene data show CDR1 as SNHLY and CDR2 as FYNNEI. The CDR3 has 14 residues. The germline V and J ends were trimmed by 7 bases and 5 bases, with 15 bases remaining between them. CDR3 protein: CASKSGEGYQPQHF. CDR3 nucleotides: TGTGCCAGCAAATCAGGGGAAGGCTATCAGCCCCAGCATTTT.

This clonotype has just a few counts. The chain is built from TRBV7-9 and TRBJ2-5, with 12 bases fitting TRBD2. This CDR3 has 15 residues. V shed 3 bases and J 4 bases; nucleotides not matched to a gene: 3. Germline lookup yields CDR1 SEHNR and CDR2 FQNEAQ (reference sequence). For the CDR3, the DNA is TGTGCCAGCAGCTTCCTAGCGGGAGGGGGAGAGACCCAGTACTTC. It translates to CASSFLAGGGETQYF.

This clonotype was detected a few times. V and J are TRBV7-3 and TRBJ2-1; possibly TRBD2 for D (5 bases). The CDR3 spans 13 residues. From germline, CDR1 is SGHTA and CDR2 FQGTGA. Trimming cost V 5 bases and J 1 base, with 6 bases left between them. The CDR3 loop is CASSRGSYNEQFF. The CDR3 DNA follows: TGTGCCAGCAGCCGGGGTTCCTACAATGAGCAGTTCTTC.

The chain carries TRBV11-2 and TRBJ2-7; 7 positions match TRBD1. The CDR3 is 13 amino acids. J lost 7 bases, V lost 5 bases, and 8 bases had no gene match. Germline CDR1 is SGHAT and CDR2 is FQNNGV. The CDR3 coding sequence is TGTGCCAGCAGCCCCGACAGGGCCGTGGAGCAGTACTTC. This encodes CASSPDRAVEQYF. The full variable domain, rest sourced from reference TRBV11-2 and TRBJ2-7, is EAGVAQSPRYKIIEKRQSVAFWCNPISGHATLYWYQQILGQGPKLLIQFQNNGVVDDSQLPKDRFSAERLKGVDSTLKIQPAKLEDSAVYLCASSPDRAVEQYFGPGTRLTVT.